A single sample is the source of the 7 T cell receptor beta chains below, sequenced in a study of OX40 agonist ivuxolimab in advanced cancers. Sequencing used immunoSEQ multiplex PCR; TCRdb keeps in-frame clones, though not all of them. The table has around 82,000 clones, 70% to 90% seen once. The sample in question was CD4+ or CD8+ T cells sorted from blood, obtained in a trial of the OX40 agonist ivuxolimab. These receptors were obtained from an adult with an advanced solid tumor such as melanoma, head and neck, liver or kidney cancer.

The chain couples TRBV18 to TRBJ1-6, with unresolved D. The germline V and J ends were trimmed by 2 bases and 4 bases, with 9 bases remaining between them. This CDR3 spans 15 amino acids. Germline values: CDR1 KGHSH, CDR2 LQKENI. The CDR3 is CASSPGGFYNSPLHF. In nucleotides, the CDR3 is TGTGCCAGCTCACCAGGCGGATTTTATAATTCACCCCTCCACTTT.

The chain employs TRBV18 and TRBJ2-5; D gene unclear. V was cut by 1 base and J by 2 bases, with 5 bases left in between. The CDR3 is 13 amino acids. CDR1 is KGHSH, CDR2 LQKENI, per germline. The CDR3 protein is CASSPRQQETQYF. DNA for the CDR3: TGTGCCAGCTCACCACGCCAGCAAGAGACCCAGTACTTC.

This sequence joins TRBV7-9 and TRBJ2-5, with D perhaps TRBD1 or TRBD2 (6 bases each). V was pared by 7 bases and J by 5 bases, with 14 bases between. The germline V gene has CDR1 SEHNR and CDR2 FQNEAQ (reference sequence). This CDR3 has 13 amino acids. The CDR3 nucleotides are TGTGCCAGCATCATAACGGGGGCCGAGACCCAGTACTTC. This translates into CASIITGAETQYF.

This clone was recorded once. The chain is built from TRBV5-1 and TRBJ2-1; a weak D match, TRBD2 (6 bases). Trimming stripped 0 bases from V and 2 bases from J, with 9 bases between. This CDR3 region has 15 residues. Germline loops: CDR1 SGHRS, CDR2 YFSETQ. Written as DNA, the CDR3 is TGCGCCAGCAGCTTGGCTTGGGGGGCCTACAATGAGCAGTTCTTC. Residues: CASSLAWGAYNEQFF. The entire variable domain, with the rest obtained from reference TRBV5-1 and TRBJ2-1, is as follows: KAGVTQTPRYLIKTRGQQVTLSCSPISGHRSVSWYQQTPGQGLQFLFEYFSETQRNKGNFPGRFSGRQFSNSRSEMNVSTLELGDSALYLCASSLAWGAYNEQFFGPGTRLTVL.

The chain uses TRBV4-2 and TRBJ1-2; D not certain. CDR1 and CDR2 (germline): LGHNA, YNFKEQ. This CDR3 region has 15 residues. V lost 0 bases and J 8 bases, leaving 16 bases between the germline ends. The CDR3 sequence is CASSQDSGTTGGYTF. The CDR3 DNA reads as TGTGCCAGCAGCCAAGATAGCGGCACAACGGGAGGCTACACCTTC.

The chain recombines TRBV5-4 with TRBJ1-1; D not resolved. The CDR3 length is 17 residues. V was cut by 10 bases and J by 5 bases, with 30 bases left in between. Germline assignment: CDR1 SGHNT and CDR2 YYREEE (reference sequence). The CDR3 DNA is TGTGCCGCCAGCATTGACGTGACCGTCGCCCCTGGGACTGAAGCTTTCTTT. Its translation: CAASIDVTVAPGTEAFF.

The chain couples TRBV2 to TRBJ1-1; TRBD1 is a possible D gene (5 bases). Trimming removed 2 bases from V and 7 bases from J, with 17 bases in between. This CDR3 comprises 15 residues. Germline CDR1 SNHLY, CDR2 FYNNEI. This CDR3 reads CASSESLGGGFEAFF. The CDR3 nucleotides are TGTGCCAGCAGTGAATCCCTTGGGGGAGGGTTTGAAGCTTTCTTT.